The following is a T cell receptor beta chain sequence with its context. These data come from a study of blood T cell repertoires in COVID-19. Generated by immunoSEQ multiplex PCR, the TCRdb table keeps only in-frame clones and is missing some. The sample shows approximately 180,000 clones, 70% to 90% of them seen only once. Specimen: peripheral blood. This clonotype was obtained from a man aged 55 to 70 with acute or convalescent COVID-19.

The CDR3 DNA reads TGTGCCAGTAACCAGGTGTCTAGCGGGAGGTCCTACAATGAGCAGTTCTTC. Protein: CASNQVSSGRSYNEQFF. This chain joins TRBV19 and TRBJ2-1, with TRBD2 matching over 11 bases. The CDR3 totals 17 residues. V shed 7 bases and J 1 base; nucleotides not matched to a gene: 9. Germline V CDR1 and CDR2: LNHDA, SQIVND (reference sequence). Full variable domain (remainder filled in from reference TRBV19 and TRBJ2-1): DGGITQSPKYLFRKEGQNVTLSCEQNLNHDAMYWYRQDPGQGLRLIYYSQIVNDFQKGDIAEGYSVSREKKESFPLTVTSAQKNPTAFYLCASNQVSSGRSYNEQFFGPGTRLTVL.